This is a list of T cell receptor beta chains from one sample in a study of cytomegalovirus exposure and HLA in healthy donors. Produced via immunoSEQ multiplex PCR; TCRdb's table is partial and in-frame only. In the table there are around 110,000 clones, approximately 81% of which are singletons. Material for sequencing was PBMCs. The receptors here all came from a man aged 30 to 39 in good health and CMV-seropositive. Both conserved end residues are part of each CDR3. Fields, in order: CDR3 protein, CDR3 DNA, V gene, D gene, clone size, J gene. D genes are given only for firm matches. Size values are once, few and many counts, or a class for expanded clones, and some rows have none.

CDR3: CASSMLDRGSRLHF
DNA: TGTGCCAGCAGCATGCTCGACAGGGGCTCCCGTCTCCACTTT
V: TRBV5-4
D: TRBD1
size: NA
J: TRBJ1-6

CDR3: CASSPRTSGRVGTQYF
DNA: TGTGCCAGCAGCCCTCGGACTAGCGGGAGAGTGGGGACCCAGTACTTC
V: TRBV7-8
D: TRBD2
size: once
J: TRBJ2-5

CDR3: CASSPGSGSKSEQFF
DNA: TGTGCCAGCTCACCAGGGTCGGGTAGCAAGAGTGAGCAGTTCTTC
V: TRBV18
D: NA
size: NA
J: TRBJ2-1

CDR3: CASSEAGFYGYTF
DNA: TGTGCCAGTAGTGAGGCAGGGTTCTATGGCTACACCTTC
V: TRBV19
D: NA
size: NA
J: TRBJ1-2

CDR3: CASSQDLAVGADTQYF
DNA: TGCGCCAGCAGCCAAGACCTAGCGGTAGGGGCAGATACGCAGTATTTT
V: TRBV4-1
D: TRBD2
size: few
J: TRBJ2-3

CDR3: CASSFDRGEQFF
DNA: TGTGCCAGCAGCTTCGACAGGGGTGAGCAGTTCTTC
V: TRBV6-5
D: TRBD1
size: NA
J: TRBJ2-1

CDR3: CASSLPQQGSYEQYF
DNA: TGCGCCAGCAGCTTGCCCCAACAGGGGTCCTACGAGCAGTACTTC
V: TRBV5-1
D: TRBD1
size: NA
J: TRBJ2-7

CDR3: CASSVGSGGPYEQYF
DNA: TGTGCCAGCAGCGTAGGTTCAGGGGGCCCCTACGAGCAGTACTTC
V: TRBV9
D: TRBD1
size: NA
J: TRBJ2-7

CDR3: CASSVAGGPADTQYF
DNA: TGTGCCAGCAGCGTAGCGGGGGGCCCGGCAGATACGCAGTATTTT
V: TRBV9
D: NA
size: NA
J: TRBJ2-3

CDR3: CASRKQINYGYTF
DNA: TGTGCCAGCAGGAAACAGATAAACTATGGCTACACCTTC
V: TRBV13
D: NA
size: once
J: TRBJ1-2

CDR3: CASSTGDKPYEQYF
DNA: TGTGCCAGCAGCACAGGCGACAAGCCCTACGAGCAGTACTTC
V: TRBV13
D: NA
size: few
J: TRBJ2-7

CDR3: CASSPGQGVGSPLHF
DNA: TGTGCCAGCAGCCCTGGACAGGGGGTGGGTTCACCCCTCCACTTT
V: TRBV7-9
D: TRBD1
size: once
J: TRBJ1-6

CDR3: CASSLSGLAGQETQYF
DNA: TGCGCCAGCAGCTTGAGTGGACTAGCGGGACAAGAGACCCAGTACTTC
V: TRBV5-1
D: TRBD2
size: NA
J: TRBJ2-5

CDR3: CASSQREDTEAFF
DNA: TGCGCCAGCAGCCAAAGGGAGGACACTGAAGCTTTCTTT
V: TRBV4-1
D: NA
size: NA
J: TRBJ1-1

CDR3: CASSFGVRETQYF
DNA: TGCGCCAGCAGCTTCGGGGTTAGGGAGACCCAGTACTTC
V: TRBV5-1
D: NA
size: NA
J: TRBJ2-5

CDR3: CASSRQIREGQPQHF
DNA: TGTGCCAGCAGCCGTCAAATTAGGGAGGGTCAGCCCCAGCATTTT
V: TRBV7-3
D: NA
size: NA
J: TRBJ1-5

CDR3: CGSNGGHGYTF
DNA: TGCGGTAGCAATGGAGGGCATGGCTACACCTTC
V: TRBV29-1
D: NA
size: few
J: TRBJ1-2

CDR3: CASSELRNEKLFF
DNA: TGTGCCAGCAGTGAACTCAGGAATGAAAAACTGTTTTTT
V: TRBV6-1
D: NA
size: NA
J: TRBJ1-4

CDR3: CASSPGQGARNQPQHF
DNA: TGTGCCAGCTCGCCGGGACAGGGGGCTCGCAATCAGCCCCAGCATTTT
V: TRBV18
D: TRBD1
size: NA
J: TRBJ1-5

CDR3: CAGGGGYGEQYF
DNA: TGTGCCGGGGGGGGTGGGTACGGCGAGCAGTACTTC
V: TRBV30
D: TRBD2
size: NA
J: TRBJ2-7

CDR3: CASSYSRTGAGEQYF
DNA: TGTGCCAGCAGCTATTCGAGGACAGGAGCTGGCGAGCAGTACTTC
V: TRBV6-1
D: TRBD1
size: NA
J: TRBJ2-7

CDR3: CSVVPTGDVTTEAFF
DNA: TGCAGCGTTGTTCCCACAGGGGACGTGACCACTGAAGCTTTCTTT
V: TRBV29-1
D: TRBD1
size: NA
J: TRBJ1-1

CDR3: CASSPQGARTDTQYF
DNA: TGTGCCAGCTCACCACAGGGAGCCCGCACAGATACGCAGTATTTT
V: TRBV18
D: NA
size: NA
J: TRBJ2-3

CDR3: CASSSSLGAANYGYTF
DNA: TGTGCCAGCAGCTCCTCTTTAGGGGCGGCTAACTATGGCTACACCTTC
V: TRBV5-6
D: NA
size: NA
J: TRBJ1-2

CDR3: CASTLFQGRGETQYF
DNA: TGTGCCAGCACCTTGTTCCAGGGGAGAGGGGAGACCCAGTACTTC
V: TRBV2
D: NA
size: NA
J: TRBJ2-5

CDR3: CASSLSGTSTDTQYF
DNA: TGTGCCAGCAGTCTTAGCGGGACTAGCACAGATACGCAGTATTTT
V: TRBV6-5
D: TRBD2
size: NA
J: TRBJ2-3

CDR3: CATSRDRGNQPQHF
DNA: TGTGCCACCAGCAGAGATCGGGGGAATCAGCCCCAGCATTTT
V: TRBV15
D: NA
size: NA
J: TRBJ1-5

CDR3: CASSTRDSYTEAFF
DNA: TGCGCCAGCAGCACACGGGACAGTTACACTGAAGCTTTCTTT
V: TRBV4-1
D: TRBD1
size: few
J: TRBJ1-1

CDR3: CASAPPGGYSNQPQHF
DNA: TGTGCTAGTGCCCCACCAGGGGGCTATAGCAATCAGCCCCAGCATTTT
V: TRBV12-5
D: TRBD1
size: NA
J: TRBJ1-5

CDR3: CAWQVLTRPNTIYF
DNA: TGTGCCTGGCAGGTTTTGACCCGGCCTAACACCATATATTTT
V: TRBV30
D: NA
size: NA
J: TRBJ1-3

CDR3: CASSVTGRPHYNEQFF
DNA: TGTGCCAGCAGCGTGACAGGACGTCCACACTACAATGAGCAGTTCTTC
V: TRBV7-3
D: NA
size: NA
J: TRBJ2-1

CDR3: CASSLLAGVNEQFF
DNA: TGTGCCAGCAGCTTGCTAGCGGGGGTTAATGAGCAGTTCTTC
V: TRBV5-6
D: TRBD2
size: NA
J: TRBJ2-1

CDR3: CASSRTGIGEQYF
DNA: TGTGCCAGCAGCCGCACAGGGATCGGCGAGCAGTACTTC
V: TRBV7-2
D: NA
size: NA
J: TRBJ2-7

CDR3: CASSQGVSGTYNEQFF
DNA: TGTGCCAGCAGCCAAGGGGTTAGCGGGACCTACAATGAGCAGTTCTTC
V: TRBV4-2
D: TRBD2
size: few
J: TRBJ2-1

CDR3: CAWSDGQGTGDTQYF
DNA: TGTGCCTGGAGTGACGGACAGGGGACGGGGGATACGCAGTATTTT
V: TRBV30
D: TRBD1
size: NA
J: TRBJ2-3

CDR3: CASSFDRANTEAFF
DNA: TGTGCCAGCAGTTTCGACAGGGCGAACACTGAAGCTTTCTTT
V: TRBV5-4
D: TRBD1
size: NA
J: TRBJ1-1

CDR3: CASSLASWSSYNEQFF
DNA: TGTGCCAGCAGCTTAGCATCCTGGAGCTCCTACAATGAGCAGTTCTTC
V: TRBV7-2
D: NA
size: NA
J: TRBJ2-1

CDR3: CASSLRGSYGYTF
DNA: TGTGCCAGCAGTCTAAGGGGGAGCTATGGCTACACCTTC
V: TRBV6-5
D: NA
size: once
J: TRBJ1-2

CDR3: CASSHLPAGELFF
DNA: TGTGCCAGCAGCCACCTTCCAGCCGGGGAGCTGTTTTTT
V: TRBV14
D: NA
size: NA
J: TRBJ2-2

CDR3: CASSRGYYEQYF
DNA: TGTGCCAGCAGCCGAGGCTACTACGAGCAGTACTTC
V: TRBV5-4
D: NA
size: once
J: TRBJ2-7

CDR3: CASSLSGGADYGYTF
DNA: TGTGCCAGCTCCCTCAGTGGGGGGGCGGACTATGGCTACACCTTC
V: TRBV18
D: NA
size: NA
J: TRBJ1-2

CDR3: CASTLDRANYGYTF
DNA: TGTGCCAGCACCCTGGACAGAGCTAACTATGGCTACACCTTC
V: TRBV7-2
D: NA
size: NA
J: TRBJ1-2

CDR3: CASSLVGGGSSYEQYF
DNA: TGTGCCAGCAGCTTAGTCGGTGGCGGCTCTTCCTACGAGCAGTACTTC
V: TRBV11-2
D: NA
size: NA
J: TRBJ2-7

CDR3: CASSLAGGQETQYF
DNA: TGTGCCAGCAGCTTAGCCGGGGGGCAAGAGACCCAGTACTTC
V: TRBV7-2
D: TRBD2
size: few
J: TRBJ2-5

CDR3: CASSYGLAGPNEQFF
DNA: TGTGCCAGCAGCTACGGACTAGCGGGCCCTAATGAGCAGTTCTTC
V: TRBV11-3
D: TRBD2
size: NA
J: TRBJ2-1

CDR3: CASGIAGNEQYF
DNA: TGTGCCTCGGGGATAGCGGGAAACGAGCAGTACTTC
V: TRBV30
D: TRBD2
size: NA
J: TRBJ2-7

CDR3: CASRGLAGVRAYEQYF
DNA: TGCGCCAGCAGGGGACTAGCGGGAGTCCGCGCCTACGAGCAGTACTTC
V: TRBV5-1
D: TRBD2
size: NA
J: TRBJ2-7

CDR3: CASSIGRLAVYNEQFF
DNA: TGTGCCAGTAGTATAGGTCGACTAGCGGTCTACAATGAGCAGTTCTTC
V: TRBV19
D: TRBD2
size: NA
J: TRBJ2-1

CDR3: CASSLLAGGPRTGELFF
DNA: TGTGCCAGTTCCCTCCTAGCGGGGGGGCCGAGGACCGGGGAGCTGTTTTTT
V: TRBV19
D: TRBD2
size: NA
J: TRBJ2-2

CDR3: CASSYSGGSDYGYTF
DNA: TGTGCCAGCAGTTATTCGGGGGGATCGGACTATGGCTACACCTTC
V: TRBV28
D: NA
size: NA
J: TRBJ1-2

CDR3: CASRRWTSGLWEFF
DNA: TGTGCCAGCAGGCGCTGGACTAGCGGGTTATGGGAGTTCTTC
V: TRBV27
D: TRBD2
size: NA
J: TRBJ2-1

CDR3: CASSLLAGGTETQYF
DNA: TGTGCCAGCAGCCTTCTAGCGGGGGGGACAGAGACCCAGTACTTC
V: TRBV5-6
D: TRBD2
size: NA
J: TRBJ2-5

CDR3: CASSPRTGITTNEKLFF
DNA: TGTGCCAGCAGTCCCCGGACAGGGATTACAACTAATGAAAAACTGTTTTTT
V: TRBV27
D: TRBD1
size: NA
J: TRBJ1-4

CDR3: CASSLTGVLSPLHF
DNA: TGTGCCAGCAGTCTCACAGGGGTTTTATCACCCCTCCACTTT
V: TRBV27
D: TRBD1
size: NA
J: TRBJ1-6

CDR3: CASSPESSGNTIYF
DNA: TGTGCCAGCTCACCGGAGAGCTCTGGAAACACCATATATTTT
V: TRBV18
D: NA
size: few
J: TRBJ1-3

CDR3: CASSPKQETQYF
DNA: TGTGCCAGCAGCCCAAAACAAGAGACCCAGTACTTC
V: TRBV5-4
D: NA
size: NA
J: TRBJ2-5

CDR3: CASSQGDRGRTDTQYF
DNA: TGTGCCAGCAGCCAAGGGGACAGGGGGCGGACAGATACGCAGTATTTT
V: TRBV4-2
D: TRBD1
size: NA
J: TRBJ2-3